This record looks at one TCR beta chain sequence and its context. TCR alpha and TCR beta cDNA libraries with sample barcodes and UMIs came from 5'RACE using constant-segment primers. TCRdb re-analysed the 5' RACE reads in MiXCR, keeping a single row per CDR3 protein. The sample has about 310,000 distinct CDR3 sequences, 15% to 20% seen once; the top ten hold about a fifth. V lost 2 bases to trimming and J lost 5 bases, with 7 bases between them. The CDR3 has 13 amino acids. CDR1 is MNHEY, CDR2 SVGEGT, per germline. These data belong to a study of T-cell memory formation after mild COVID-19. Study summary: Among the donors, TCR clusters were largely specific to each donor.

Sequenced material: PBMCs or a T cell subset sorted from them (not recorded which). This chain links TRBV6-2 or TRBV6-3 with TRBJ1-5; no clear D gene. This TCR derives from a young man who had mild COVID-19 (a few samples of this study predate the infection). Cell type and time point are not known. CDR3 in DNA: TGTGCCAGCAGTTACGGGAGGGATCAGCCCCAGCATTTT. Its translation: CASSYGRDQPQHF.